This T cell receptor (beta chain) was identified in a study of human T cells and chemical hapten exposure. On the study more broadly: Each patch test put 0.01% DPC on the upper back, and results were read at 6 days.

This clonotype showed up just a few times. From germline, CDR1 is SGHRS and CDR2 YFSETQ. J gave up 0 bases and V 2 bases, and 2 bases lay outside the gene matches. The CDR3 spans 16 residues. Time point given: patch test 3, about 24 weeks after DPC sensitization. Indicated treatment: therapeutic diphenylcyclopropenone sensitization with weekly scalp DPC. The library labeled individual cDNA molecules by adding unique molecular identifiers to them. TCRdb reanalysed the RACE reads using MiXCR and keeps one entry per CDR3 protein. The sample has roughly 84,000 distinct CDR3 sequences; 10% to 13% are singletons.

Here the sequenced sample was whole blood, taken in connection with sensitization to the hapten diphenylcyclopropenone (DPC). The chain couples TRBV5-1 to TRBJ2-2; 9 bases are a match to TRBD1. The clonotype originates from a woman in her fifties or sixties with alopecia areata. Some clones in this sample may be carry-over from other donors' samples. The CDR3 region has the DNA TGCGCCAGCAGCTTACAGGGGGCTACGAACACCGGGGAGCTGTTTTTT. Amino acids: CASSLQGATNTGELFF.